This T cell receptor (beta chain) was captured by sequencing in a study of response to subunit inactivated influenza vaccine. CDR1 is SEHNR, CDR2 FQNEAQ, per germline (reference sequence). The CDR3 has 14 residues. J lost 8 bases, V lost 7 bases, and 8 bases had no gene match. Via MiXCR, TCRdb re-called the RT-PCR reads, giving one row per CDR3 protein. The profile shows roughly 760,000 distinct CDR3 sequences, about 20% of them singletons. This TCR derives from a man aged 50 to 60 who received an inactivated influenza vaccine. The material was PBMCs from blood, obtained less than 6 days after vaccination. This rearrangement joins TRBV7-9 to TRBJ2-1; TRBD2 matches 10 bases. The CDR3 loop reads CASTLTSGWDEQFF. The CDR3 DNA follows: TGTGCCAGCACCCTGACTAGCGGGTGGGATGAGCAGTTCTTC. The full variable domain, completed using reference TRBV7-9 and TRBJ2-1, is DTGVSQNPRHKITKRGQNVTFRCDPISEHNRLYWYRQTLGQGPEFLTYFQNEAQLEKSRLLSDRFSAERPKGSFSTLEIQRTEQGDSAMYLCASTLTSGWDEQFFGPGTRLTVL.